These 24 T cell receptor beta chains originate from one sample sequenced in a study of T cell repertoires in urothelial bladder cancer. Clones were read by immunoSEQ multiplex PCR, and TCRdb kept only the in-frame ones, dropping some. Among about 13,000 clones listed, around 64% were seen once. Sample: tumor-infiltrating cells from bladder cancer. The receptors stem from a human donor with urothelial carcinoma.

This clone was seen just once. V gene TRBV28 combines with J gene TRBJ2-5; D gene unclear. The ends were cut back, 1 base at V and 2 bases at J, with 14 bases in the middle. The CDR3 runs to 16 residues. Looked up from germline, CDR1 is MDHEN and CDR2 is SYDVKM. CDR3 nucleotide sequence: TGTGCCAGCAGTTTATTGGGTGGTCTAGTACAAGAGACCCAGTACTTC. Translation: CASSLLGGLVQETQYF.

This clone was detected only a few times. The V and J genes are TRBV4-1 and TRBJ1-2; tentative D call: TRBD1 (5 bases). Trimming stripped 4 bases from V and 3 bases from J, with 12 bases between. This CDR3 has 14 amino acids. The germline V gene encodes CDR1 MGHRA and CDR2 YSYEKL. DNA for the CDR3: TGCGCCAGCAGCCTCCGGGACGGCGACTATGGCTACACCTTC. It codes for CASSLRDGDYGYTF.

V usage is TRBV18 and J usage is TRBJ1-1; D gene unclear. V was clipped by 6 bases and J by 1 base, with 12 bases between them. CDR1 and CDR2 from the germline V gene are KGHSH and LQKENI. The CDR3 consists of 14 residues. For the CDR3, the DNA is TGTGCCAGCTCCCCCTTTAGCCGGAACACTGAAGCTTTCTTT. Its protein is CASSPFSRNTEAFF.

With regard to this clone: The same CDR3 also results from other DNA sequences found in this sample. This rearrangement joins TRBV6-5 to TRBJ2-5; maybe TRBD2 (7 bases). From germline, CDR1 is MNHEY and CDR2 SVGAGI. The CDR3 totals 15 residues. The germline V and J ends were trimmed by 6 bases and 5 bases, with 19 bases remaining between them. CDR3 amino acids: CASSPRRGGMETQYF. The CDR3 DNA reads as TGTGCCAGCAGCCCACGTAGGGGGGGGATGGAGACCCAGTACTTC.

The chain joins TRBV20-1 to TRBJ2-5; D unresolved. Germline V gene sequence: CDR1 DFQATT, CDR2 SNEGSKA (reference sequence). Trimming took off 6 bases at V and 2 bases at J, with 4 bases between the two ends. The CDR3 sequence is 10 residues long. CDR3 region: CSANQETQYF. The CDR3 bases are TGCAGTGCCAATCAAGAGACCCAGTACTTC.

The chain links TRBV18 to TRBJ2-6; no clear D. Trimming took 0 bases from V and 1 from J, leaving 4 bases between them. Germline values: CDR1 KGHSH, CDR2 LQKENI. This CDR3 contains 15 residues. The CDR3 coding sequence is TGTGCCAGCTCACCACCGGAATCTGGGGCCAACGTCCTGACTTTC. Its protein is CASSPPESGANVLTF.

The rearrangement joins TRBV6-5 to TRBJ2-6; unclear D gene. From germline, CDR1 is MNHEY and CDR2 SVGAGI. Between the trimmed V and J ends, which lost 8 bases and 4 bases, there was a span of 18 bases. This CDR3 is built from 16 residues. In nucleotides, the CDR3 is TGTGCCAGCCGTTGGGGTATCGGGTCCGGGGCCAACGTCCTGACTTTC. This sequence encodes CASRWGIGSGANVLTF.

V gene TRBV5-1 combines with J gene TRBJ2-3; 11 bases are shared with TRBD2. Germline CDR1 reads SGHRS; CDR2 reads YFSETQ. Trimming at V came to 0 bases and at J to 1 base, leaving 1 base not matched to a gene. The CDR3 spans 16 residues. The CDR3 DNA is TGCGCCAGCAGCTTGGTTAGCGGGGGGGGCACAGATACGCAGTATTTT. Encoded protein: CASSLVSGGGTDTQYF.

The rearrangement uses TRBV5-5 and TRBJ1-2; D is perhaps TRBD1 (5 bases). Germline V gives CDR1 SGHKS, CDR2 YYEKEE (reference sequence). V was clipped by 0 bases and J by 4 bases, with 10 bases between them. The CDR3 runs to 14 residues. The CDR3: CASSLGPGIYGYTF. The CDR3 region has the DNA TGTGCCAGCAGCTTGGGGCCAGGGATCTATGGCTACACCTTC.

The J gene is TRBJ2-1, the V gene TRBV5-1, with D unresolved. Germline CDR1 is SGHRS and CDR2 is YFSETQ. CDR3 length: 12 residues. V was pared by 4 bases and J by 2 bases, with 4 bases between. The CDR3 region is CASSQTYNEQFF. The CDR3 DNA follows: TGCGCCAGCAGCCAAACCTACAATGAGCAGTTCTTC.

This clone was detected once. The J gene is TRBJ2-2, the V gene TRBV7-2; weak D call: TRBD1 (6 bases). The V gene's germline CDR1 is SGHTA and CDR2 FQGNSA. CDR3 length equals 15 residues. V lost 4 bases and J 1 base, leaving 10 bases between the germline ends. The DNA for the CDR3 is TGTGCCAGCAGCTCAGACAGGCGGAACACCGGGGAGCTGTTTTTT. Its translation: CASSSDRRNTGELFF.

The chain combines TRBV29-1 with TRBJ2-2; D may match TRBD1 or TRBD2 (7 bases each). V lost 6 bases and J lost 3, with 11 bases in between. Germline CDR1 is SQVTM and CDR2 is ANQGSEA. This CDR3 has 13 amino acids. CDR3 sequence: CSVTGRDTGELFF. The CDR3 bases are TGCAGCGTGACAGGGAGGGACACCGGGGAGCTGTTTTTT.

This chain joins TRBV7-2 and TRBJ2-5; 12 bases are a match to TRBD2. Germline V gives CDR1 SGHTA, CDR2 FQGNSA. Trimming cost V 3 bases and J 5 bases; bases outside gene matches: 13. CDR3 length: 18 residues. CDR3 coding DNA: TGTGCCAGCAGCTTGCGCATAACGCTAGCGGGGGGGGCGGAGACCCAGTACTTC. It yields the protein CASSLRITLAGGAETQYF.

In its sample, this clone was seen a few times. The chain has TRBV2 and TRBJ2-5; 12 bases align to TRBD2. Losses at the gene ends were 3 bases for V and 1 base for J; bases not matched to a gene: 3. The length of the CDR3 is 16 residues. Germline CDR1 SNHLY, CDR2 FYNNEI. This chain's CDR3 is CASSETSGGFQETQYF. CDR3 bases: TGTGCCAGCAGTGAGACTAGCGGGGGATTCCAAGAGACCCAGTACTTC.

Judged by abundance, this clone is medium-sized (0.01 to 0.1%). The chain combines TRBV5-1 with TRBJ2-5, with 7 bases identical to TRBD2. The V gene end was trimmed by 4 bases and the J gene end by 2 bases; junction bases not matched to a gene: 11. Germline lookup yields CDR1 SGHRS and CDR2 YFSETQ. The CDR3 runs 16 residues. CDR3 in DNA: TGCGCCAGCAGCCCTTCCCCTTACGGGGGGCAAGAGACCCAGTACTTC. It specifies CASSPSPYGGQETQYF.

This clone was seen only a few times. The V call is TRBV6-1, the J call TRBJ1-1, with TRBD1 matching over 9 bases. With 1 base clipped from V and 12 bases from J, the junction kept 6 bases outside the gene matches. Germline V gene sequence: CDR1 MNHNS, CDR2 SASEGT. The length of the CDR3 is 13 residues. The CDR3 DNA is TGTGCCAGCAGTGAAGTAAGGACAGGGGCGTCTTTCTTT. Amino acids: CASSEVRTGASFF.

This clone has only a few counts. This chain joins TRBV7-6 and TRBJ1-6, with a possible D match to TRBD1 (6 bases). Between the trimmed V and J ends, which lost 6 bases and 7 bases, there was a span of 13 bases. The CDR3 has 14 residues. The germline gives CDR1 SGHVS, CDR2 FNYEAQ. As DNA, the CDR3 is TGTGCCAGCAGAACCGGGACACCGAATTCACCCCTCCACTTT. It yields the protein CASRTGTPNSPLHF.

Here the CDR3 DNA reads TGTGCCAGCAGCGCAAGACAGGGTATGAACACTGAAGCTTTCTTT. This codes for CASSARQGMNTEAFF. The chain combines TRBV7-9 with TRBJ1-1; 7 nucleotides align to TRBD1. Germline values: CDR1 SEHNR, CDR2 FQNEAQ (reference sequence). The CDR3 has 15 residues. J lost 0 bases, V lost 5 bases, and 6 bases had no gene match.

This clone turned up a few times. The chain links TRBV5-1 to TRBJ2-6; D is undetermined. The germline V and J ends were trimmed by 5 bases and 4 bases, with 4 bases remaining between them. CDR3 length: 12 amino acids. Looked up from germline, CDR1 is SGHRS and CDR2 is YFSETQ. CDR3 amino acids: CASSPGANVLTF. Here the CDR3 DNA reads TGCGCCAGCAGTCCGGGGGCCAACGTCCTGACTTTC.

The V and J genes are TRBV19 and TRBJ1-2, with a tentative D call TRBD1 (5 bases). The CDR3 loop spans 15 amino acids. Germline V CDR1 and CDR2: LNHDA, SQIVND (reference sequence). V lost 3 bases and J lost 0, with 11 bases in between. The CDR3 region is CASSMTGGANYGYTF. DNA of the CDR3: TGTGCCAGTAGTATGACGGGGGGAGCTAACTATGGCTACACCTTC.

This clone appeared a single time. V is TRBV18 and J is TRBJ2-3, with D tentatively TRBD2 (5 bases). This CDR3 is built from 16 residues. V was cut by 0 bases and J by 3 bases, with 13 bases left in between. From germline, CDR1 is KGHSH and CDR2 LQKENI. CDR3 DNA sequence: TGTGCCAGCTCACCACCGGCAGCCCCGGGGACAGATACGCAGTATTTT. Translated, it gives CASSPPAAPGTDTQYF.

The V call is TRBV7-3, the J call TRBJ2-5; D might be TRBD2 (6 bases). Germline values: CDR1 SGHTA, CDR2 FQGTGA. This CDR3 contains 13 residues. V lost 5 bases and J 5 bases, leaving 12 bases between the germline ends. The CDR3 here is CASSAQEGETQYF. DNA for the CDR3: TGTGCCAGCAGCGCCCAGGAGGGTGAGACCCAGTACTTC.

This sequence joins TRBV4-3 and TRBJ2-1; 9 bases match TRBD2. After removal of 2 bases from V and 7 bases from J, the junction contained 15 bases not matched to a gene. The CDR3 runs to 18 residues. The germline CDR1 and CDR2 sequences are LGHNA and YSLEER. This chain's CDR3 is CASSQSLSSGAQGNEQFF. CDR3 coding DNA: TGCGCCAGCAGCCAAAGCCTATCTAGCGGGGCCCAGGGGAATGAGCAGTTCTTC.

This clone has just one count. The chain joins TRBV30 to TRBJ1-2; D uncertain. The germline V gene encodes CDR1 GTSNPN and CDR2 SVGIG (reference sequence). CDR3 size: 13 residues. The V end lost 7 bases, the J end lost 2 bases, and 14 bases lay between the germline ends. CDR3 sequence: CAFLRGGNYGYTF. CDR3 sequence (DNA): TGTGCCTTCCTACGTGGAGGGAACTATGGCTACACCTTC. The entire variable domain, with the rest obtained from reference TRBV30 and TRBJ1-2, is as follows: SQTIHQWPATLVQPVGSPLSLECTVEGTSNPNLYWYRQAAGRGLQLLFYSVGIGQISSEVPQNLSASRPQDRQFILSSKKLLLSDSGFYLCAFLRGGNYGYTFGSGTRLTVV.